A single sample gave rise to the 10 T cell receptor beta chains below, sequenced in a study of PD-L1 blockade in urothelial cancer. Time point described: peripheral blood 6 weeks after treatment start. Only in-frame clones appear in the TCRdb table, and some are missing; sequencing was by immunoSEQ multiplex PCR. The sample has around 49,000 clones; 88% are singletons. The starting material was PBMCs, obtained around atezolizumab (anti-PD-L1) treatment. These TCRs come from a man in his 60s with urothelial cancer.

This chain connects TRBV6-1 to TRBJ2-3; TRBD2 matches at 9 bases. Germline lookup yields CDR1 MNHNS and CDR2 SASEGT. The trim removed 6 bases at V and 8 bases at J, leaving 6 bases unmatched. CDR3 size: 13 residues. The CDR3, as DNA: TGTGCCAGCAGGTCGGGCGGGAGGGGTACGCAGTATTTT. Protein: CASRSGGRGTQYF.

The chain carries TRBV30 and TRBJ1-2, with 7 bases identical to TRBD1. This CDR3 contains 12 residues. The ends lost 0 bases at V and 5 bases at J; junction bases unmatched: 0. Germline assignment: CDR1 GTSNPN and CDR2 SVGIG (reference sequence). CDR3 bases: TGTGCCTGGAGTGTGACAGGGTATGGCTACACCTTC. Translated: CAWSVTGYGYTF.

A few counts support this clone. This chain links TRBV5-4 with TRBJ1-2; possible D gene TRBD1, 5 bases. Germline loops: CDR1 SGHNT, CDR2 YYREEE (reference sequence). Trimming left V 1 base short and J 3 bases short, with 10 bases between. This CDR3 is built from 14 residues. This chain's CDR3 is CASSLFGRDYGYTF. CDR3 DNA sequence: TGTGCCAGCAGCTTGTTTGGCAGGGACTATGGCTACACCTTC.

This rearrangement joins TRBV4-2 to TRBJ2-3, with TRBD1 as a possible D gene (6 bases). Trimming removed 3 bases from V and 6 bases from J, with 16 bases in between. Germline V gene lookup returns CDR1 LGHNA and CDR2 YNFKEQ. The CDR3 is made up of 15 amino acids. The CDR3 is CASSHLGAQGDTQYF. CDR3 coding DNA: TGTGCCAGCAGCCACCTGGGGGCGCAGGGGGATACGCAGTATTTT.

The V gene is TRBV5-5, the J gene TRBJ2-7, with a weak D call TRBD1 (5 bases). CDR3 length: 14 amino acids. Germline loops: CDR1 SGHKS, CDR2 YYEKEE (reference sequence). The V end was cut by 0 bases, the J end by 3 bases, with 10 bases between. The CDR3 loop reads CASSLVGRDYEQYF. DNA for the CDR3: TGTGCCAGCAGCTTGGTAGGCAGGGACTACGAGCAGTACTTC.

The chain carries TRBV6-4 and TRBJ1-1, with D possibly matching TRBD1 (5 bases). The CDR3 runs to 19 residues. Germline V gene sequence: CDR1 MRHNA, CDR2 SNTAGT. V was clipped by 2 bases and J by 2 bases, with 24 bases between them. The DNA of the CDR3 is TGTGCCAGCAGTGACCGTCCCGTTAGCAGGGTACTTAGAAACACTGAAGCTTTCTTT. Its translation is CASSDRPVSRVLRNTEAFF.

This sequence joins TRBV6-6 and TRBJ2-1; D is possibly TRBD2 (5 bases). Germline V gene data show CDR1 as MNHNY and CDR2 as SVGAGI (reference sequence). The CDR3 has 14 residues. V was shortened by 5 bases and J by 5 bases, with 13 bases between the two germline ends. CDR3 coding DNA: TGTGCCAGCAGTCCAACCGGGAATAACAATGAGCAGTTCTTC. It encodes CASSPTGNNNEQFF.

This chain joins TRBV6-4 and TRBJ2-3, with D tentatively TRBD2 (5 bases). Germline CDR1 reads MRHNA; CDR2 reads SNTAGT. Trimming cost V 2 bases and J 1 base, with 7 bases left between them. This CDR3 is 14 amino acids long. CDR3 residues: CASSDRGGTDTQYF. Written as DNA, the CDR3 is TGTGCCAGCAGTGACCGGGGAGGCACAGATACGCAGTATTTT.

This chain joins TRBV5-1 and TRBJ2-6; TRBD2 is a possible D gene (6 bases). CDR1 SGHRS and CDR2 YFSETQ come from the germline V gene. The CDR3 is 15 amino acids. V lost 3 bases and J 0 bases, leaving 7 bases between the germline ends. The CDR3 region has the DNA TGCGCCAGCAGCTCCGGGAGCTCTGGGGCCAACGTCCTGACTTTC. The encoded protein is CASSSGSSGANVLTF.

This clone was seen once. The chain links TRBV27 to TRBJ2-7; D gene unclear. The CDR3 spans 14 residues. Germline V gene sequence: CDR1 MNHEY, CDR2 SMNVEV (reference sequence). The ends were cut back, 2 bases at V and 4 bases at J, with 12 bases in the middle. In DNA form, the CDR3 reads TGTGCCAGCAGTTTAAACGGGTTATCTTACGAGCAGTACTTC. Translation: CASSLNGLSYEQYF.